The rows below give T cell receptor beta chains drawn from one sample of a study of cytomegalovirus exposure and HLA in healthy donors. Using immunoSEQ multiplex PCR, the repertoire was profiled, and TCRdb retains in-frame clones only, with some absent. The sample contains some 120,000 clones, 85% of which appear only once. The sample taken for sequencing was PBMCs. These receptors originate from a woman in her twenties or thirties in good health and CMV-seropositive. CDR3s include the opening cysteine and the closing phenylalanine or tryptophan. The D gene is left open where the match is weak. Clone size is given for some rows only: seen once, a few or many times, or a class if the clone is expanded.

>.|TRBV5-1|TRBJ1-1|few
CASSLGVGRSTEAFF
TGCGCCAGCAGCTTGGGTGTTGGGAGGAGCACTGAAGCTTTCTTT
>TRBD1|TRBV28|TRBJ2-1|.
CASGSWDSNNEQFF
TGTGCCAGCGGCTCGTGGGACAGTAATAACGAGCAGTTCTTC
>TRBD1|TRBV7-3|TRBJ1-6|once
CASSFDRDSPLHF
TGTGCCAGCAGCTTCGACAGGGATTCACCCCTCCACTTT
>.|TRBV6-5|TRBJ1-1|.
CASSYDSLNTEAFF
TGTGCCAGCAGTTACGACAGCTTGAACACTGAAGCTTTCTTT
>.|TRBV28|TRBJ1-1|.
CASRLLTEAFF
TGTGCCAGCAGATTACTCACTGAAGCTTTCTTT
>TRBD1|TRBV5-4|TRBJ1-1|few
CASSYDRARGAFF
TGTGCCAGCAGCTACGACAGGGCGAGGGGAGCTTTCTTT
>TRBD1|TRBV27|TRBJ2-1|.
CASSLFPSGQGLNEQFF
TGTGCCAGCAGTTTATTCCCCTCGGGACAGGGACTCAATGAGCAGTTCTTC
>.|TRBV28|TRBJ1-2|.
CASSSSGQAYGYTF
TGTGCCAGCAGCTCCTCTGGCCAGGCTTATGGCTACACCTTC
>TRBD2|TRBV11-2|TRBJ2-1|.
CASSGPGGPSGEQFF
TGTGCCAGCAGCGGCCCGGGGGGGCCTAGTGGTGAGCAGTTCTTC
>TRBD2|TRBV5-1|TRBJ2-3|.
CASSLARGGTDTQYF
TGCGCCAGCAGCTTGGCCCGGGGGGGGACAGATACGCAGTATTTT
>.|TRBV6-5|TRBJ1-1|.
CASSPLDSMNTEAFF
TGTGCCAGCAGTCCCCTGGACTCCATGAACACTGAAGCTTTCTTT
>TRBD2|TRBV11-2|TRBJ2-7|.
CASRRLAGRYEQYF
TGTGCCAGCAGGCGGCTAGCGGGACGATACGAGCAGTACTTC
>TRBD2|TRBV6-5|TRBJ2-2|once
CASRGLAAWAGELFF
TGTGCCAGCAGAGGACTAGCCGCTTGGGCCGGGGAGCTGTTTTTT
>.|TRBV2|TRBJ2-5|.
CASRKYETAQETQYF
TGTGCCAGCAGAAAATACGAGACAGCTCAAGAGACCCAGTACTTC
>TRBD2|TRBV10-3|TRBJ2-3|.
CASGAAGAPDTQYF
TGTGCCTCCGGGGCGGCGGGAGCCCCAGATACGCAGTATTTT
>.|TRBV6-5|TRBJ1-2|.
CASKSSNYGYTF
TGTGCCAGCAAAAGCTCTAACTATGGCTACACCTTC
>.|TRBV7-3|TRBJ2-7|.
CASSCPNEQYF
TGTGCCAGCAGCTGCCCAAACGAGCAGTACTTC
>TRBD1|TRBV19|TRBJ1-4|.
CASSPLPQGGKEKLFF
TGTGCCAGTAGCCCTTTGCCACAGGGGGGAAAGGAAAAACTGTTTTTT
>TRBD1|TRBV11-2|TRBJ2-3|.
CASSLNSMGQGGDTQYF
TGTGCCAGCAGCTTAAATAGCATGGGACAGGGTGGGGATACGCAGTATTTT
>TRBD1|TRBV2|TRBJ1-4|.
CASSEDRGAYATNEKLFF
TGTGCCAGCAGTGAGGACAGGGGGGCTTATGCAACTAATGAAAAACTGTTTTTT
>TRBD1|TRBV25-1|TRBJ2-2|.
CASSDTTRGQTGELFF
TGTGCCAGCAGTGATACAACCAGGGGGCAGACCGGGGAGCTGTTTTTT
>.|TRBV7-3|TRBJ1-3|.
CASSVQKGDTIYF
TGTGCCAGCAGCGTCCAAAAGGGGGACACCATATATTTT
>.|TRBV5-4|TRBJ2-5|.
CASSLATGVWETQYF
TGTGCCAGCAGCTTGGCCACGGGTGTTTGGGAGACCCAGTACTTC
>.|TRBV19|TRBJ1-5|once
CASSIGAQPQHF
TGTGCCAGTAGCATAGGGGCTCAGCCCCAGCATTTT
>.|TRBV10-3|TRBJ2-5|.
CAISASGQAETQYF
TGTGCCATCAGTGCTTCAGGGCAAGCAGAGACCCAGTACTTC
>.|TRBV2|TRBJ1-1|.
CASSRDSNTEAFF
TGTGCCAGCAGTCGGGACTCGAACACTGAAGCTTTCTTT
>TRBD2|TRBV6-1|TRBJ2-1|once
CASGTSGSPYNEQFF
TGTGCCAGCGGGACTAGCGGGAGCCCTTACAATGAGCAGTTCTTC
>TRBD1|TRBV7-2|TRBJ2-7|.
CASSPGGRIYEQYF
TGTGCCAGCAGCCCAGGGGGACGGATATACGAGCAGTACTTC
>.|TRBV10-3|TRBJ1-4|.
CAISDRGGANEKLFF
TGTGCCATCAGTGATAGGGGAGGTGCTAATGAAAAACTGTTTTTT
>.|TRBV5-1|TRBJ1-1|.
CASSFRGGGTEAFF
TGCGCCAGCAGCTTTAGAGGGGGGGGCACTGAAGCTTTCTTT
>.|TRBV5-6|TRBJ2-7|.
CASSSPVGEPYEQYF
TGTGCCAGCAGCTCGCCGGTCGGGGAACCGTACGAGCAGTACTTC
>TRBD1|TRBV7-9|TRBJ1-2|.
CASSLEGQYGYTF
TGTGCCAGCAGCTTAGAGGGACAGTATGGCTACACCTTC
>TRBD1|TRBV18|TRBJ1-1|.
CASSLTGQSLMNTEAFF
TGTGCCAGCTCACTGACGGGACAGAGCCTAATGAACACTGAAGCTTTCTTT
>TRBD1|TRBV5-1|TRBJ2-2|.
CASSPGTGPRELFF
TGCGCCAGCAGCCCGGGGACAGGGCCACGGGAGCTGTTTTTT
>.|TRBV5-5|TRBJ1-4|.
CASSFADPQGTLLEKLFF
TGTGCCAGCAGCTTCGCCGATCCTCAAGGGACTCTCTTGGAAAAACTGTTTTTT
>.|TRBV18|TRBJ1-5|.
CASSQQQDQPQHF
TGTGCCAGCTCACAACAACAGGATCAGCCCCAGCATTTT
>.|TRBV11-2|TRBJ1-1|.
CASSLVEWGWGGANTEAFF
TGTGCCAGCAGCTTAGTTGAGTGGGGATGGGGGGGAGCGAACACTGAAGCTTTCTTT
>TRBD1|TRBV5-8|TRBJ1-1|.
CASSSGGGTEAFF
TGTGCCAGCAGCTCAGGGGGTGGCACTGAAGCTTTCTTT
>TRBD1|TRBV29-1|TRBJ1-2|once
CSVWGQDYGYTF
TGCAGCGTTTGGGGACAGGACTATGGCTACACCTTC
>TRBD1|TRBV29-1|TRBJ1-1|.
CSVGTGPEAFF
TGCAGCGTTGGGACAGGGCCTGAAGCTTTCTTT
>TRBD1|TRBV7-2|TRBJ1-1|.
CASSAQGSGEAFF
TGTGCCAGCAGCGCACAGGGGAGCGGTGAAGCTTTCTTT
>TRBD1|TRBV7-9|TRBJ1-3|.
CASSFTGGRGNTIYF
TGTGCCAGCAGCTTCACAGGGGGCCGCGGAAACACCATATATTTT
>.|TRBV19|TRBJ1-5|.
CASRGELSQPQHF
TGTGCCAGTAGAGGGGAACTTTCGCAGCCCCAGCATTTT
>.|TRBV6-6|TRBJ2-7|.
CASSLLDGEQYF
TGTGCCAGCAGTCTCCTAGACGGCGAGCAGTACTTC
>.|TRBV5-6|TRBJ1-1|.
CASSFFLRGGVVGTEAFF
TGTGCCAGCAGCTTCTTCCTCCGTGGGGGGGTCGTGGGCACTGAAGCTTTCTTT